This T cell receptor beta chain was identified in a study of cytomegalovirus exposure and HLA in healthy donors. Study in general: Prior work identified 95 million to 120 million unique TCR beta sequences in 190 million or so T cells. Overall study findings and caveats: Later analysis placed DRB1 highest and HLA-C lowest in TCR association rates, which differed by HLA locus. The later analysis indicated that the majority of CMV-associated TCR beta chains appeared HLA-restricted. Researchers left out some V segments, among them TRBV6-2 and TRBV6-3, as indistinguishable.

The CDR3 runs to 16 residues. With 4 bases clipped from V and 0 bases from J, the junction kept 4 bases outside the gene matches. The germline CDR1 and CDR2 sequences are SGHRS and YFSETQ. Comments on this clone: Its specificity is not known.

Vbeta (60) and Jbeta (13) primers were used in the PCR. Some clones are missing from TCRdb's copy, which holds only in-frame ones; the method was immunoSEQ multiplex PCR. The sample includes fewer than 150,000 clones, over 50% of them seen just once. Sequencing was carried out using PBMCs. V is TRBV5-1 and J is TRBJ2-2; TRBD1 matches at 9 bases. This sequence originates from a human donor in good health. The CDR3 DNA is TGCGCCAGCAGCGACTGGGACAGGGCGAACACCGGGGAGCTGTTTTTT. It specifies CASSDWDRANTGELFF. Filled out from reference TRBV5-1 and TRBJ2-2, the complete variable domain reads KAGVTQTPRYLIKTRGQQVTLSCSPISGHRSVSWYQQTPGQGLQFLFEYFSETQRNKGNFPGRFSGRQFSNSRSEMNVSTLELGDSALYLCASSDWDRANTGELFFGEGSRLTVL.